This T cell receptor beta chain was obtained from a study of T-cell memory formation after mild COVID-19. For the study at large: TCR clusters mostly belonged to single donors. Overall study results and limits: Proof of SARS-CoV-2 specificity was absent for the second-wave clones that crested on day 37. Clones that shrank (day 15 to 85) were balanced CD4/CD8, whereas later expanders leaned CD4+.

UMIs and sample barcodes were carried by the TCR alpha and TCR beta cDNA libraries that 5'RACE produced using constant-segment primers. TCRdb passed the 5' RACE reads through MiXCR, listing each CDR3 protein once. The sample lists roughly 220,000 distinct CDR3 sequences, 9.5% to 10% seen once, with roughly 4% in the top ten. The V and J ends lost 0 bases and 1 base respectively, with 7 bases between them. CDR1 and CDR2 (germline): SGHNT, YYREEE (reference sequence). This CDR3 comprises 14 residues. This clonotype appeared many times. Its target is unknown. This receptor was taken from a man aged 18 to 35 who had mild COVID-19 (a few samples of this study predate the infection). Cell type and time point are not known. Sequences were obtained from PBMCs or a T cell subset sorted from them (not recorded which). This chain connects TRBV5-4 to TRBJ2-5; D call uncertain. CDR3 DNA sequence: TGTGCCAGCAGCTTGGGTCGGGTCCAAGAGACCCAGTACTTC. As protein: CASSLGRVQETQYF.